This T cell receptor beta chain was observed in a study of human T cells and chemical hapten exposure. Time point denoted: patch test 2, 6 weeks after DPC sensitization. Treatment reported: therapeutic diphenylcyclopropenone sensitization with weekly scalp DPC. The donor pool consisted of alopecia patients aged 18 to 70 years, considered suitable for DPC. TCRdb re-derived calls from the RACE reads in MiXCR, one entry per CDR3 protein. Of a few hundred thousand distinct CDR3 sequences in the sample, around 6% were seen once. The CDR3 runs 15 residues. Germline V lookup: CDR1 MDHEN, CDR2 SYDVKM. Between the trimmed V and J ends, which lost 6 bases and 4 bases, there was a span of 16 bases. Many counts were recorded for this clonotype.

The J gene is TRBJ1-5, the V gene TRBV28; D remains ambiguous. The source was whole blood, collected in connection with sensitization to the hapten diphenylcyclopropenone (DPC). The receptor comes from a woman between 18 and 29 years old with alopecia areata. Some clones in this sample may be carry-over from other donors' samples. The CDR3, as DNA: TGTGCCAGCAGCTTACAGTTTCTGGGGAATCAGCCCCAGCATTTT. Translated: CASSLQFLGNQPQHF.